The rows below give T cell receptor beta chains drawn from one sample of a study of cytomegalovirus exposure and HLA in healthy donors. The method was immunoSEQ multiplex PCR; TCRdb's version includes in-frame clones alone and lacks a portion of them. The sample lists 120,000 or so clones; around 84% were seen once. Sequencing input: PBMCs. These receptors were collected from a woman aged 25-40 years in good health and CMV-seronegative. Both conserved end residues are part of each CDR3. The D gene is left open where the match is weak. Some rows mark clone size as missing; the rest say once, few, many or name a class of expanded clone.

NA	TRBV4-3	TRBJ1-5	NA	15	TGCGCCAGCAGCCAAGGCGGGACTTCGCCAGAGCCCCAGCATTTT	CASSQGGTSPEPQHF
NA	TRBV2	TRBJ1-1	NA	11	TGTGCCAGCAGTGGGGGGGCTGAAGCTTTCTTT	CASSGGAEAFF
NA	TRBV28	TRBJ2-7	NA	13	TGTGCCAGCAGAAATACTCTACTTTCCGAGCAGTACTTC	CASRNTLLSEQYF
TRBD2	TRBV4-3	TRBJ2-5	NA	17	TGCGCCAGCAGCCAAGATCGGCTGGGAGGGCCGCGGGAGACCCAGTACTTC	CASSQDRLGGPRETQYF
TRBD2	TRBV7-2	TRBJ2-3	NA	17	TGTGCCAGCAGCTTAGCGCATCAGCGGGGGGGCGAAGATACGCAGTATTTT	CASSLAHQRGGEDTQYF
NA	TRBV6-5	TRBJ1-3	NA	15	TGTGCCAGCAGCCCTGGGATCCAGGGTGGAAACACCATATATTTT	CASSPGIQGGNTIYF
NA	TRBV4-1	TRBJ2-7	NA	13	TGCGCCAGCAGCCACGGGGTACTCTACGAGCAGTACTTC	CASSHGVLYEQYF
NA	TRBV13	TRBJ2-5	NA	17	TGTGCCAGCAGCGGACGGGGGGACAAAGTAGGGCGAGAGACCCAGTACTTC	CASSGRGDKVGRETQYF
TRBD1	TRBV7-2	TRBJ2-5	few	14	TGTGCCAGCAGCACCCCGACAGGGTCCGAGACCCAGTACTTC	CASSTPTGSETQYF
NA	TRBV4-1	TRBJ2-7	NA	13	TGCGCCAGCAGCCTCTGGACAGCAACAAAGCAGTACTTC	CASSLWTATKQYF
TRBD1	TRBV5-1	TRBJ1-2	NA	15	TGCGCCAGCAGCTTGGCGGGACAGCTTAACTATGGCTACACCTTC	CASSLAGQLNYGYTF
NA	TRBV11-2	TRBJ2-7	NA	14	TGTGCCAGCAGCTTGCGTACCGCAGGGCACGAGCAGTACTTC	CASSLRTAGHEQYF
TRBD1	TRBV7-2	TRBJ2-7	NA	15	TGTGCCAGCAGCCACCCCCCGGGGACAGGCTACGAGCAGTACTTC	CASSHPPGTGYEQYF
NA	TRBV9	TRBJ1-3	few	14	TGTGCCAGCAGCGGGACAACGCCTGGAAACACCATATATTTT	CASSGTTPGNTIYF
NA	TRBV2	TRBJ1-5	once	22	TGTGCCAGCAGTGAAGCGGACGCGTTGGAGGGTTGGGTATCAGTTAGCAATCAGCCCCAGCATTTT	CASSEADALEGWVSVSNQPQHF
NA	TRBV19	TRBJ1-5	NA	14	TGTGCCACCAGCCAGGATTTTAGCAATCAGCCCCAGCATTTT	CATSQDFSNQPQHF